One TCR beta chain is described in this entry. Its specificity is not known. 13 Jbeta primers and 60 Vbeta primers were used for the PCR. TCRdb's table, derived via immunoSEQ multiplex PCR, lists solely in-frame clones and lacks some. There are roughly 130,000 clones in the sample; more than 60% occur only once, and roughly 2% lies in the top ten. These data are taken from a study of cytomegalovirus exposure and HLA in healthy donors. About the study: Earlier work reported 117 million unique TCR beta sequences from about 190 million T cells.

Study-wide points: When a later analysis compared HLA-associated TCR beta chains with equally common others, the HLA-associated chains turned out to be more clonally expanded and to have lower generation probabilities. In a later analysis, TCR beta V- and J-gene trimming was associated with a missense DCLRE1C variant.

The sequenced sample consisted of PBMCs. This clonotype was sampled from a woman aged 40 to 50 in good health and CMV-seropositive.

The CDR3 spells CASSPTSRQGALGNTEAFF. The CDR3 nucleotides are TGTGCCAGCAGCCCAACAAGCAGACAGGGGGCTTTAGGGAACACTGAAGCTTTCTTT. This rearrangement joins TRBV7-2 to TRBJ1-1, with 10 bases lining up with TRBD1. This CDR3 comprises 19 residues. The V gene's germline CDR1 is SGHTA and CDR2 FQGNSA. J was trimmed by 1 base and V by 5 bases; bases with no gene match: 16. Filled out from reference TRBV7-2 and TRBJ1-1, the complete variable domain reads GAGVSQSPSNKVTEKGKDVELRCDPISGHTALYWYRQSLGQGLEFLIYFQGNSAPDKSGLPSDRFSAERTGGSVSTLTIQRTQQEDSAVYLCASSPTSRQGALGNTEAFFGQGTRLTVV.